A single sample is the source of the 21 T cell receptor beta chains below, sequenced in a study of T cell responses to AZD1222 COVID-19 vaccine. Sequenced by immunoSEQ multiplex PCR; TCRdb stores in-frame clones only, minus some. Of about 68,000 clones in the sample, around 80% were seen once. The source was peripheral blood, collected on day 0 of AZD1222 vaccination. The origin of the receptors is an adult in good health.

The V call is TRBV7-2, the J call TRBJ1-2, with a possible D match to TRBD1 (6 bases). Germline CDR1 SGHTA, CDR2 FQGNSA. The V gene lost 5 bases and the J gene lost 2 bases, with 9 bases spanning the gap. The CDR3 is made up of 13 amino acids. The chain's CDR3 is CASSPDRNYGYTF. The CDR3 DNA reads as TGTGCCAGCAGCCCCGACAGGAACTATGGCTACACCTTC.

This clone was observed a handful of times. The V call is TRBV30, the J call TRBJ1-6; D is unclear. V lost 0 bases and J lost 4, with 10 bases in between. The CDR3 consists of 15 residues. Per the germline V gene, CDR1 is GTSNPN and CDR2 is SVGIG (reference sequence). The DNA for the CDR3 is TGTGCCTGGAGTGTACTAAAACAATATAATTCACCCCTCCACTTT. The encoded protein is CAWSVLKQYNSPLHF.

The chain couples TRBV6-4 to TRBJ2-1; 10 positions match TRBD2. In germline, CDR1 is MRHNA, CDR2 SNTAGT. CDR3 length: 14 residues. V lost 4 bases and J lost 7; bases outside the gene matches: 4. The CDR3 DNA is TGTGCCAGCAGTGGTAGCGGGGGGCGTAATGAGCAGTTCTTC. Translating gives CASSGSGGRNEQFF.

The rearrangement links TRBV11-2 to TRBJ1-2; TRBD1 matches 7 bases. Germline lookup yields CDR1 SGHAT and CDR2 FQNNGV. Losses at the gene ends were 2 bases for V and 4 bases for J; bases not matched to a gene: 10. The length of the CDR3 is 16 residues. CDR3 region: CASSLKGGQILYGYTF. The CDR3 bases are TGTGCCAGCAGCTTAAAAGGGGGACAGATCCTCTATGGCTACACCTTC.

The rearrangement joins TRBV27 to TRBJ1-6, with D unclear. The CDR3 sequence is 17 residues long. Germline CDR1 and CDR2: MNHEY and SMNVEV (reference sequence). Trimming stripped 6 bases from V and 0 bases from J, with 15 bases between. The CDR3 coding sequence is TGTGCCAGCAGCCCCCTGGGCGCCGGCTCCTATAATTCACCCCTCCACTTT. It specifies CASSPLGAGSYNSPLHF.

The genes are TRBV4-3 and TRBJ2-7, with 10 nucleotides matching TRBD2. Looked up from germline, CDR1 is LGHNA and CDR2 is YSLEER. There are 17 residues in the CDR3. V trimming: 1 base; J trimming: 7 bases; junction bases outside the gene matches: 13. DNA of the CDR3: TGCGCCAGCAGCCAAGTATACCCCAGCGGGGGGGCTCGAGAGCAGTACTTC. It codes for CASSQVYPSGGAREQYF.

CDR3 loop: CASSPGGGNTIYF. As DNA, the CDR3 is TGTGCCAGCAGCCCGGGAGGTGGAAACACCATATATTTT. V is TRBV7-2 and J is TRBJ1-3; D ambiguous. CDR1 is SGHTA and CDR2 is FQGNSA in the germline V gene. Trimming stripped 5 bases from V and 3 bases from J, with 8 bases between. There are 13 residues in the CDR3.

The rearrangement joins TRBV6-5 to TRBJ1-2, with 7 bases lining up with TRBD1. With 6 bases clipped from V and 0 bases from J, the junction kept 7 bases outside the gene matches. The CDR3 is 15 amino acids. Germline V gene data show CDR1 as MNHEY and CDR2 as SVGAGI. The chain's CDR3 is CASRDATGTNYGYTF. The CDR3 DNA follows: TGTGCCAGCAGAGACGCGACAGGGACTAACTATGGCTACACCTTC.

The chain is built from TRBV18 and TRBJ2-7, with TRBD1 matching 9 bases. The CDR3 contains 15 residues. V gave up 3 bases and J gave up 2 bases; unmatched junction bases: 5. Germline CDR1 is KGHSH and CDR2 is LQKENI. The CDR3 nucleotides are TGTGCCAGCTCACCGCGGACAGGGGTGCCCTACGAGCAGTACTTC. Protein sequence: CASSPRTGVPYEQYF. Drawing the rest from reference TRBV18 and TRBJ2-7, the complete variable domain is NAGVMQNPRHLVRRRGQEARLRCSPMKGHSHVYWYRQLPEEGLKFMVYLQKENIIDESGMPKERFSAEFPKEGPSILRIQQVVRGDSAAYFCASSPRTGVPYEQYFGPGTRLTVT.

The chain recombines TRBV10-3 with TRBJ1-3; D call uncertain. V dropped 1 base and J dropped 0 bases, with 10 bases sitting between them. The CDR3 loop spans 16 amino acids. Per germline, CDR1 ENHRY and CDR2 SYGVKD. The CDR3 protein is CAISEFDGSSGNTIYF. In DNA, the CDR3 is TGTGCCATCAGTGAGTTCGACGGTAGCTCTGGAAACACCATATATTTT.

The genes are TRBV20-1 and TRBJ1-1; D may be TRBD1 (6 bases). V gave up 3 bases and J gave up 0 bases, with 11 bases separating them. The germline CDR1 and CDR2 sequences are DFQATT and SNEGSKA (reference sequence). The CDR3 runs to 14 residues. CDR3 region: CSASPGDMNTEAFF. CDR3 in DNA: TGCAGTGCTAGTCCGGGGGACATGAACACTGAAGCTTTCTTT.

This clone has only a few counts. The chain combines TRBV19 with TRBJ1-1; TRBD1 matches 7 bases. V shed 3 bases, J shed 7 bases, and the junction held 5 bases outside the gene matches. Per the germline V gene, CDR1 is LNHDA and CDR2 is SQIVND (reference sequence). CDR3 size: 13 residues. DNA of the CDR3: TGTGCCAGTAGTATGGGGGACAGTTTTGAAGCTTTCTTT. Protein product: CASSMGDSFEAFF.

The CDR3 protein is CASSVTGGYGYTF. In DNA, the CDR3 is TGTGCCAGCAGTGTAACAGGGGGGTATGGCTACACCTTC. The V and J genes are TRBV25-1 and TRBJ1-2, with TRBD1 identical over 8 bases. Looked up from germline, CDR1 is MGHDK and CDR2 is SYGVNS. This CDR3 is built from 13 residues. V lost 4 bases to trimming and J lost 5 bases; unmatched junction nucleotides: 3.

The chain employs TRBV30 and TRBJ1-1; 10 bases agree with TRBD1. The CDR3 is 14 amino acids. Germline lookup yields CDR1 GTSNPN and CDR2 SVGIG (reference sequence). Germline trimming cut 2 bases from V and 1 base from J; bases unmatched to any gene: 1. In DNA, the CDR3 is TGTGCCTGGAGTAGGGACAGGGGGAACACTGAAGCTTTCTTT. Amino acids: CAWSRDRGNTEAFF.

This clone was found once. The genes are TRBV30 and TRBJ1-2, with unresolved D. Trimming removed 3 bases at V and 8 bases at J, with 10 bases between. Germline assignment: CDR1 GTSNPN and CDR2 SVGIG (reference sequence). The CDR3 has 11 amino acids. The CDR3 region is CAWSAVWGYTF. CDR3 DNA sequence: TGTGCCTGGAGCGCAGTGTGGGGCTACACCTTC.

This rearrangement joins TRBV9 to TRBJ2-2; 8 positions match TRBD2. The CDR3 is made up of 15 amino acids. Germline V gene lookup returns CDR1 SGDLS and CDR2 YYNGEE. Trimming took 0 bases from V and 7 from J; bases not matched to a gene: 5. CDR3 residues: CASSVGAAGGGELFF. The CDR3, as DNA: TGTGCCAGCAGCGTAGGTGCGGCGGGGGGCGGGGAGCTGTTTTTT.

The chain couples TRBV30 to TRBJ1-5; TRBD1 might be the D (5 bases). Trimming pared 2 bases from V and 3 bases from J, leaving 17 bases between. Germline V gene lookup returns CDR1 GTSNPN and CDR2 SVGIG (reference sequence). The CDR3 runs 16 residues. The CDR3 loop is CAWSKAGGHINQPQHF. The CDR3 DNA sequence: TGTGCCTGGAGTAAGGCAGGAGGACATATCAATCAGCCCCAGCATTTT.

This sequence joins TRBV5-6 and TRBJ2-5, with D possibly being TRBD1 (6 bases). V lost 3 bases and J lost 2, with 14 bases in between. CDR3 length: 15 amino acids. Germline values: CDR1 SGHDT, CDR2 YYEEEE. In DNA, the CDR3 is TGTGCCAGCAGCTCGCCAATGGGGGCACAAGAGACCCAGTACTTC. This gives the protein CASSSPMGAQETQYF.

CDR3 nucleotides: TGTGCCAGCTCACCAGAGGGGACCTATGGCTACACCTTC. It specifies CASSPEGTYGYTF. The V and J genes are TRBV18 and TRBJ1-2, with D maybe TRBD1 (5 bases). The CDR3 length is 13 residues. Germline-derived CDR1 and CDR2 are KGHSH and LQKENI. V dropped 2 bases and J dropped 4 bases, with 8 bases sitting between them. The full variable domain, with the rest looked up from reference TRBV18 and TRBJ1-2, is NAGVMQNPRHLVRRRGQEARLRCSPMKGHSHVYWYRQLPEEGLKFMVYLQKENIIDESGMPKERFSAEFPKEGPSILRIQQVVRGDSAAYFCASSPEGTYGYTFGSGTRLTVV.

The CDR3 DNA follows: TGTGCCAGTAGTCGACAGGGTAGCAATCAGCCCCAGCATTTT. Its protein product is CASSRQGSNQPQHF. The gene calls are TRBV19 and TRBJ1-5; 7 bases fit TRBD1. Trimming took 5 bases from V and 0 from J; bases not matched to a gene: 1. This CDR3 has 14 amino acids. Per germline, CDR1 LNHDA and CDR2 SQIVND (reference sequence).

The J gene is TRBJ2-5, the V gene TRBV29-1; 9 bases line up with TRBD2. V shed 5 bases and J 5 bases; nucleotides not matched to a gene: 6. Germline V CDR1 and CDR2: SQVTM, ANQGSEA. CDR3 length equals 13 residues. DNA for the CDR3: TGCAGCGTTCTGCGGGGGGGTTTCGAGACCCAGTACTTC. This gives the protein CSVLRGGFETQYF. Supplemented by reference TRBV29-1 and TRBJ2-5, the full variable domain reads SAVISQKPSRDICQRGTSLTIQCQVDSQVTMMFWYRQQPGQSLTLIATANQGSEATYESGFVIDKFPISRPNLTFSTLTVSNMSPEDSSIYLCSVLRGGFETQYFGPGTRLLVL.